The clone carrying this T cell receptor beta chain showed up just once. These data originate in a study of blood T cell repertoires in COVID-19. The CDR3 spans 16 residues. The V end was cut by 3 bases, the J end by 0 bases, with 11 bases between. CDR1 WSHSY and CDR2 SAAADI come from the germline V gene. Measured with immunoSEQ multiplex PCR; TCRdb has only the in-frame clones, and not every one. This sample has over 30,000 clones, with almost 90% found just once. The chain links TRBV10-2 to TRBJ2-2; D is possibly TRBD2 (6 bases). The sample consisted of peripheral blood. This receptor was identified in an older woman with active COVID-19. CDR3 amino acids: CASSEGGVANTGELFF. CDR3 sequence (DNA): TGCGCCAGCAGTGAAGGCGGGGTCGCGAACACCGGGGAGCTGTTTTTT.